Each of the 15 T cell receptor beta chains below was sequenced from the same sample in a study of CD8 T cells in ankylosing spondylitis. TCRdb re-called the 5' RACE reads with MiXCR, one entry per CDR3 protein. The sample carries 300,000 to 400,000 distinct CDR3 sequences, roughly 14% recorded once. Sequencing used blood, either unsorted or a sorted T cell fraction (not recorded which). The source is a male donor with ankylosing spondylitis or in good health (not recorded which).

J is TRBJ2-7 and V is TRBV5-1; TRBD1 agrees at 8 bases. Germline-derived CDR1 and CDR2 are SGHRS and YFSETQ. With 4 bases clipped from V and 9 bases from J, the junction kept 9 bases outside the gene matches. The CDR3 loop spans 13 amino acids. The CDR3 coding sequence is TGCGCCAGCAGCGCTGACAGGGGACAATTGCAGTACTTC. Translated, it gives CASSADRGQLQYF.

The V gene is TRBV5-1, the J gene TRBJ1-1, with D possibly being TRBD1 (5 bases). CDR3 size: 16 residues. Between the trimmed V and J ends, which lost 0 bases and 3 bases, there was a span of 15 bases. Germline values: CDR1 SGHRS, CDR2 YFSETQ. This chain's CDR3 is CASSLAGGTGDTEAFF. The CDR3 bases are TGCGCCAGCAGCTTGGCCGGGGGGACGGGGGACACTGAAGCTTTCTTT.

This rearrangement joins TRBV6-5 to TRBJ1-1; no firm D call. Trimming left V 8 bases short and J 2 bases short, with 15 bases between. This CDR3 is 14 amino acids long. Per the germline V gene, CDR1 is MNHEY and CDR2 is SVGAGI. The CDR3, as DNA: TGTGCCAGCGGTTCAATTGGAGGAAACACTGAAGCTTTCTTT. Translated: CASGSIGGNTEAFF.

This clonotype turned up a few times. This chain connects TRBV21-1 to TRBJ2-7; the tabulated D call, TRBD2, remains unverified against the DNA. TRBV21-1 is an annotated pseudogene. The length of the CDR3 is 11 residues. CDR3 amino acids: CASSKKWGPYF. The CDR3 coding sequence is TGTGCCAGCAGCAAAAAATGGGGCCCGTACTTC.

V usage is TRBV20-1 and J usage is TRBJ1-3; 10 bases agree with TRBD1. J lost 8 bases, V lost 3 bases, and 7 bases had no gene match. The CDR3 covers 14 residues. Germline loops: CDR1 DFQATT, CDR2 SNEGSKA (reference sequence). CDR3 sequence: CSARTGGWEDTIYF. The CDR3 coding sequence is TGCAGTGCTAGGACAGGGGGCTGGGAGGACACCATATATTTT.

This clonotype was observed a handful of times. This chain joins TRBV5-5 and TRBJ1-2; 8 bases are shared with TRBD1. This CDR3 region has 14 residues. The V gene's germline CDR1 is SGHKS and CDR2 YYEKEE (reference sequence). The ends lost 0 bases at V and 12 bases at J; junction bases unmatched: 10. The CDR3 sequence is CASSLDLARQGNTF. Written as DNA, the CDR3 is TGTGCCAGCAGCTTGGATTTGGCTCGACAGGGGAACACCTTC.

The chain couples TRBV29-1 to TRBJ2-7; 11 nucleotides align to TRBD1. V was clipped by 7 bases and J by 6 bases; unmatched bases: 8. There are 13 residues in the CDR3. Per germline, CDR1 SQVTM and CDR2 ANQGSEA. The CDR3 region is CSARDRGVSEQYF. CDR3 in DNA: TGCAGCGCAAGGGACAGGGGGGTTTCCGAGCAGTACTTC.

This clonotype was picked up a small number of times. The chain is built from TRBV25-1 and TRBJ2-7; a possible D gene is TRBD2 (6 bases). The CDR3 extends over 14 amino acids. V was pared by 1 base and J by 2 bases, with 9 bases between. Germline V gene data show CDR1 as MGHDK and CDR2 as SYGVNS. For the CDR3, the DNA is TGTGCCAGCAGTGAATTGGCGGGAACCTACGAGCAGTACTTC. Its translation is CASSELAGTYEQYF.

There are a few counts of this clonotype. This chain connects TRBV18 to TRBJ2-5; no clear D. From germline, CDR1 is KGHSH and CDR2 LQKENI. CDR3 length equals 14 residues. V gave up 0 bases and J gave up 3 bases, with 8 bases separating them. DNA for the CDR3: TGTGCCAGCTCACCACCGGGCACGAAAGAGACCCAGTACTTC. This encodes CASSPPGTKETQYF. The whole variable domain, remainder taken from reference TRBV18 and TRBJ2-5, is NAGVMQNPRHLVRRRGQEARLRCSPMKGHSHVYWYRQLPEEGLKFMVYLQKENIIDESGMPKERFSAEFPKEGPSILRIQQVVRGDSAAYFCASSPPGTKETQYFGPGTRLLVL.

The rearrangement uses TRBV25-1 and TRBJ2-7; D might be TRBD1 (7 bases). The CDR3 is 12 amino acids. The V gene lost 9 bases and the J gene lost 7 bases, with 16 bases spanning the gap. CDR1 and CDR2 (germline): MGHDK, SYGVNS. The CDR3 sequence is CASGEGAGEQYF. CDR3 DNA sequence: TGTGCCAGTGGAGAGGGGGCGGGGGAGCAGTACTTC.

This clonotype turned up a few times. The gene calls are TRBV12-3 or TRBV12-4 and TRBJ1-6; D may be TRBD1 (5 bases). Trimming stripped 5 bases from V and 6 bases from J, with 17 bases between. The CDR3 is 16 residues long. DNA of the CDR3: TGTGCCAGCAGTGGGAGGGGCAGCCCAGTTAATTCACCCCTCCACTTT. It translates to CASSGRGSPVNSPLHF.

In this sample, this clonotype turned up a few times. The J gene is TRBJ1-1, the V gene TRBV5-1, with TRBD1 identical over 8 bases. Trimming cost V 4 bases and J 2 bases; bases outside gene matches: 4. CDR3 length: 14 residues. Germline CDR1 is SGHRS and CDR2 is YFSETQ. This CDR3 is CASSVGTGNTEAFF. CDR3 DNA sequence: TGCGCCAGCAGCGTTGGGACAGGAAACACTGAAGCTTTCTTT. The full variable domain, rest sourced from reference TRBV5-1 and TRBJ1-1, is KAGVTQTPRYLIKTRGQQVTLSCSPISGHRSVSWYQQTPGQGLQFLFEYFSETQRNKGNFPGRFSGRQFSNSRSEMNVSTLELGDSALYLCASSVGTGNTEAFFGQGTRLTVV.

This clonotype was detected only a few times. The genes are TRBV29-1 and TRBJ1-5; perhaps TRBD1 as D (5 bases). The germline V gene has CDR1 SQVTM and CDR2 ANQGSEA. CDR3 length: 13 amino acids. The germline V and J ends were trimmed by 6 bases and 3 bases, with 12 bases remaining between them. The CDR3 here is CSVTRGDNQPQHF. In DNA, the CDR3 is TGCAGCGTCACGCGGGGGGACAATCAGCCCCAGCATTTT.

This clonotype was detected a few times. The chain is built from TRBV12-3 or TRBV12-4 and TRBJ1-1; TRBD1 is a possible D gene (5 bases). The CDR3 consists of 16 residues. Trimming removed 8 bases at V and 0 bases at J, with 19 bases between. The CDR3: CASSPVGGAMNTEAFF. In DNA form, the CDR3 reads TGTGCCAGCTCTCCGGTGGGGGGAGCCATGAACACTGAAGCTTTCTTT.

The chain carries TRBV20-1 and TRBJ2-7; no reliable D call. V was pared by 6 bases and J by 2 bases, with 17 bases between. The CDR3 extends over 14 amino acids. From germline, CDR1 is DFQATT and CDR2 SNEGSKA (reference sequence). CDR3: CSAQRPTGAYEQYF. As DNA, the CDR3 is TGCAGTGCACAGCGCCCAACCGGCGCCTACGAGCAGTACTTC.